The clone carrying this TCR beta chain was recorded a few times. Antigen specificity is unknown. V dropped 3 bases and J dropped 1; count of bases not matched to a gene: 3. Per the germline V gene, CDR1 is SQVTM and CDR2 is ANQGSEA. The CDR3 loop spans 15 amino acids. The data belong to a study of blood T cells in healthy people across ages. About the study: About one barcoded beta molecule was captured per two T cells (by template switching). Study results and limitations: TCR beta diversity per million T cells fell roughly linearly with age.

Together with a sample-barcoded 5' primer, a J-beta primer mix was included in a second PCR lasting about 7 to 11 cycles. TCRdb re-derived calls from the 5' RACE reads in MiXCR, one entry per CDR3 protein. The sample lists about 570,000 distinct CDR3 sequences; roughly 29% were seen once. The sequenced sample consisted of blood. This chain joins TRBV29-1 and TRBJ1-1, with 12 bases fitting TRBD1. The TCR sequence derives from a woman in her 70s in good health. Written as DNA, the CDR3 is TGCAGCGTTGAGCGGGACAGGGGGCCGAACACTGAAGCTTTCTTT. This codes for CSVERDRGPNTEAFF.